Below are 15 T cell receptor beta chains sequenced from a single sample in a study of blood T cell repertoires in COVID-19. Produced via immunoSEQ multiplex PCR; TCRdb's table is partial and in-frame only. The sample holds 350,000 to 400,000 clones, approximately 86% seen once. The sequenced material came from peripheral blood. All receptors derive from a woman aged 55-69 years with COVID-19, enrolled during active disease.

The rearrangement joins TRBV19 to TRBJ2-2, with 7 bases fitting TRBD2. V lost 1 base and J lost 0; bases outside the gene matches: 2. Germline V gives CDR1 LNHDA, CDR2 SQIVND (reference sequence). This CDR3 is 16 amino acids long. The chain's CDR3 is CASSIGTSANTGELFF. The CDR3 DNA follows: TGTGCCAGTAGTATAGGTACTAGCGCGAACACCGGGGAGCTGTTTTTT. Based on the CDR3 plus reference TRBV19 and TRBJ2-2, the full variable domain is DGGITQSPKYLFRKEGQNVTLSCEQNLNHDAMYWYRQDPGQGLRLIYYSQIVNDFQKGDIAEGYSVSREKKESFPLTVTSAQKNPTAFYLCASSIGTSANTGELFFGEGSRLTVL.

The table lists this clone with a count of one. V usage is TRBV5-1 and J usage is TRBJ1-2, with a tentative D call TRBD1 (5 bases). Trimming removed 3 bases from V and 3 bases from J, with 15 bases in between. This CDR3 contains 15 residues. Germline V gene sequence: CDR1 SGHRS, CDR2 YFSETQ. The CDR3 spells CASSSGPGLDYGYTF. In DNA, the CDR3 is TGCGCCAGCAGCTCTGGGCCGGGACTGGACTATGGCTACACCTTC. The whole variable domain, filled in from reference TRBV5-1 and TRBJ1-2, reads KAGVTQTPRYLIKTRGQQVTLSCSPISGHRSVSWYQQTPGQGLQFLFEYFSETQRNKGNFPGRFSGRQFSNSRSEMNVSTLELGDSALYLCASSSGPGLDYGYTFGSGTRLTVV.

This clone was seen more than once but under ten times. The chain couples TRBV6-6 to TRBJ1-4; 7 bases agree with TRBD1. From germline, CDR1 is MNHNY and CDR2 SVGAGI (reference sequence). CDR3 length: 11 amino acids. V gave up 6 bases and J gave up 14 bases; unmatched junction bases: 6. The CDR3 DNA is TGTGCCAGCAGATACGGGGACAGCCTGTTTTTT. Its protein product is CASRYGDSLFF.

Concerning this clone: Other DNA sequences in this sample translate to the same CDR3. The chain links TRBV6-5 to TRBJ1-1; 10 positions match TRBD1. Germline trimming cut 8 bases from V and 1 base from J; bases unmatched to any gene: 4. Germline V gene lookup returns CDR1 MNHEY and CDR2 SVGAGI. The CDR3 runs to 14 residues. The CDR3 region is CASSRDRGNTEAFF. CDR3 nucleotide sequence: TGTGCCAGCTCCCGGGACAGGGGGAACACTGAAGCTTTCTTT.

The V call is TRBV5-1, the J call TRBJ2-5; D is uncertain. V shed 1 base and J shed 1 base, with 8 bases lying between them. Germline V lookup: CDR1 SGHRS, CDR2 YFSETQ. CDR3 length: 14 amino acids. The CDR3 DNA reads TGCGCCAGCAGCTTGCTTGGGCTCCAAGAGACCCAGTACTTC. Translated, it gives CASSLLGLQETQYF.

The CDR3 loop is CASSQTDQPQHF. The CDR3 coding sequence is TGTGCCAGCTCACAAACTGATCAGCCCCAGCATTTT. V usage is TRBV18 and J usage is TRBJ1-5; no clear D. With 4 bases removed from V and 5 bases from J, the gap between germline ends came to 6 bases. Per the germline V gene, CDR1 is KGHSH and CDR2 is LQKENI. This CDR3 is built from 12 residues.

This chain joins TRBV3-1 (or the pseudogene TRBV3-2) and TRBJ1-6, with 8 positions matching TRBD1. Unmatched junction bases numbered 8, after V lost 3 bases and J lost 7 bases. The CDR3 covers 16 residues. The V gene's germline CDR1 is LGHDT and CDR2 YNNKEL (reference sequence). The CDR3 region is CASSQLWTGRNSPLHF. The CDR3 coding sequence is TGTGCCAGCAGCCAGTTGTGGACAGGGAGGAATTCACCCCTCCACTTT.

This clone was observed a single time. The chain links TRBV24-1 to TRBJ2-5; a weak D match, TRBD2 (7 bases). Germline lookup yields CDR1 KGHDR and CDR2 SFDVKD. CDR3 length: 16 residues. V lost 7 bases and J 4 bases, leaving 21 bases between the germline ends. In DNA, the CDR3 is TGTGCCACCAGCGAAGGGGTAGGGGGGGTTTTAGAGACCCAGTACTTC. Translating gives CATSEGVGGVLETQYF.

This chain connects TRBV5-4 to TRBJ2-5, with D perhaps matching TRBD1 (7 bases). From germline, CDR1 is SGHNT and CDR2 YYREEE (reference sequence). The V end was cut by 3 bases, the J end by 1 base, with 16 bases between. The CDR3 totals 16 residues. The DNA for the CDR3 is TGTGCCAGCAGCTCTCCCTCCCAGGGGGGCCAAGAGACCCAGTACTTC. Translated, it gives CASSSPSQGGQETQYF.

This chain uses TRBV7-9 with TRBJ1-5, with D possibly TRBD1 on 6 matching bases. Trimming removed 5 bases at V and 3 bases at J, with 11 bases between. There are 14 residues in the CDR3. Germline CDR1 SEHNR, CDR2 FQNEAQ (reference sequence). CDR3 coding DNA: TGTGCCAGCAGCGTAGGACAGAACAATCAGCCCCAGCATTTT. Its protein product is CASSVGQNNQPQHF.

The rearrangement uses TRBV1 and TRBJ2-7; TRBD2, the table's D call, was not compared with the DNA. TRBV1 is described as a pseudogene. This CDR3 spans 15 amino acids. Here the CDR3 reads CTTELIAGGLYEQYF. CDR3 sequence (DNA): TGCACCACCGAGTTAATAGCGGGGGGCCTATACGAGCAGTACTTC.

V is TRBV5-1 and J is TRBJ2-5, with D possibly being TRBD2 (6 bases). CDR1 is SGHRS and CDR2 is YFSETQ in the germline V gene. The CDR3 is made up of 14 amino acids. Trimming cost V 4 bases and J 7 bases, with 17 bases left between them. The CDR3 is CASSPGLDGRTQYF. In DNA, the CDR3 is TGCGCCAGCAGCCCAGGTCTAGACGGGAGGACCCAGTACTTC. Drawing the rest from reference TRBV5-1 and TRBJ2-5, the complete variable domain is KAGVTQTPRYLIKTRGQQVTLSCSPISGHRSVSWYQQTPGQGLQFLFEYFSETQRNKGNFPGRFSGRQFSNSRSEMNVSTLELGDSALYLCASSPGLDGRTQYFGPGTRLLVL.

V gene TRBV5-4 combines with J gene TRBJ1-2; TRBD1 is a possible D gene (6 bases). Trimming pared 4 bases from V and 8 bases from J, leaving 12 bases between. The CDR3 consists of 12 residues. The germline CDR1 and CDR2 sequences are SGHNT and YYREEE (reference sequence). CDR3 in DNA: TGTGCCAGCAGCGGGGGCCTTGGAGGCTACACCTTC. Protein product: CASSGGLGGYTF.

This chain joins TRBV5-1 and TRBJ2-7, with D possibly matching TRBD1 (5 bases). V lost 0 bases and J lost 5, with 15 bases in between. CDR1 is SGHRS, CDR2 YFSETQ, per germline. This CDR3 is 15 amino acids long. CDR3 coding DNA: TGCGCCAGCAGCTTGGAGGGGTACTCTGGCAACGAGCAGTACTTC. Translated: CASSLEGYSGNEQYF.

On this clone: This same CDR3 is encoded by further DNA sequences in the sample. The V gene is TRBV5-1, the J gene TRBJ1-1; weak D call: TRBD1 (6 bases). The CDR3 is 14 amino acids. The ends were cut back, 0 bases at V and 3 bases at J, with 9 bases in the middle. Germline V gene lookup returns CDR1 SGHRS and CDR2 YFSETQ. The CDR3 DNA is TGCGCCAGCAGCTTGGGGCCAGGGGACACTGAAGCTTTCTTT. It encodes CASSLGPGDTEAFF.